This T cell receptor beta chain is drawn from a study of CD8+CD57+ T cells in acquired aplastic anemia. Across the whole study: Each DNA sample taken from sorted CD4+ and CD8+ cells came to about 3.4 ug on average. Overall study findings and caveats: Patients shared some 30 CD8+ CDR3 sequences with controls.

On this clonotype: Its antigen remains unknown.

There are 16 residues in the CDR3. CDR1 is SGDLS, CDR2 YYNGEE, per germline. J was trimmed by 6 bases and V by 0 bases; bases with no gene match: 8. All patients picked for sequencing had shown, by flow cytometry, an expansion of CD8+CD57+ cells. Patients, without exception, had severe acquired aplastic anemia. Patients were treatment-naive when blood was sampled. Genomic DNA acted as the template from which TCR beta VDJ combination and CDR3 sequence profiling were carried out. One entry per CDR3 protein results from TCRdb running MiXCR on the reads. The sample consists of 200,000 to 250,000 distinct CDR3 sequences, about 62% of them appearing once.

This chain links TRBV9 with TRBJ2-7; 11 bases are shared with TRBD2. The clonotype originates from a human donor with aplastic anemia. The sequenced sample was sorted CD4+, CD8+, or CD8+CD57+ T cells (not recorded which) from PBMCs. This chain's CDR3 is CASSVAWASGGSEQYF. The CDR3 DNA sequence: TGTGCCAGCAGCGTAGCTTGGGCTAGCGGGGGGTCCGAGCAGTACTTC.